A single sample is the source of the 10 T cell receptor beta chains below, sequenced in a study of graft-versus-host responses after intestinal transplantation. Measured with immunoSEQ multiplex PCR; TCRdb has only the in-frame clones, and not every one. The data hold under 50,000 clones, with roughly 90% observed a single time. The sample was PBMCs, taken roughly 270 days after transplant. The receptor set was obtained from a human patient who received an intestinal transplant, so some T cells may come from the graft donor.

To note about this clone: The same CDR3 can be traced to other DNA sequences in this sample. J is TRBJ1-2 and V is TRBV12-2. TRBV12-2 corresponds to a pseudogene. The CDR3 is 18 amino acids. The CDR3 bases are TGTGCAAGTCGCGAGGGTGGGGGATTAGGGCGGCCTAACTATGGCTACACCTTC. Translation: CASREGGGLGRPNYGYTF.

The rearrangement joins TRBV4-1 to TRBJ2-7; 7 positions agree with TRBD2. The CDR3 runs to 16 residues. V lost 0 bases, J lost 0 bases, and 5 bases stayed unmatched. Germline V CDR1 and CDR2: MGHRA, YSYEKL. The CDR3 region is CASSQDPLADSYEQYF. For the CDR3, the DNA is TGCGCCAGCAGCCAAGATCCCCTAGCGGACTCCTACGAGCAGTACTTC.

The chain is built from TRBV7-9 and TRBJ1-1; D may be TRBD1 (5 bases). The CDR3 runs 15 residues. Deletions cut 2 bases from V and 4 bases from J, with 14 bases between. Germline CDR1 reads SEHNR; CDR2 reads FQNEAQ (reference sequence). In nucleotides, the CDR3 is TGTGCCAGCAGCTTATATGGAGTGGGGGGCACTGAAGCTTTCTTT. Amino acids: CASSLYGVGGTEAFF.

This chain connects TRBV7-8 to TRBJ1-1; TRBD1 might be the D (6 bases). This CDR3 contains 14 residues. Deletions cut 5 bases from V and 0 bases from J, with 10 bases between. Germline CDR1 SGHVS, CDR2 FQNEAQ. Here the CDR3 reads CASSNQGLNTEAFF. CDR3 in DNA: TGTGCCAGCAGCAACCAGGGGTTGAACACTGAAGCTTTCTTT.

This rearrangement joins TRBV19 to TRBJ2-3; 10 bases map to TRBD2. The CDR3 has 15 amino acids. V shed 6 bases and J 6 bases; nucleotides not matched to a gene: 9. CDR1 and CDR2 (germline): LNHDA, SQIVND (reference sequence). CDR3 loop: CASRTSGVGMDTQYF. DNA of the CDR3: TGTGCCAGTAGAACTAGCGGGGTAGGGATGGATACGCAGTATTTT. The full variable domain, rest sourced from reference TRBV19 and TRBJ2-3, is DGGITQSPKYLFRKEGQNVTLSCEQNLNHDAMYWYRQDPGQGLRLIYYSQIVNDFQKGDIAEGYSVSREKKESFPLTVTSAQKNPTAFYLCASRTSGVGMDTQYFGPGTRLTVL.

The CDR3 DNA reads TGTGCCAGCAGCGTAAGCGGATCCTACGAGCAGTACTTC. It translates to CASSVSGSYEQYF. The chain links TRBV7-2 to TRBJ2-7, with D possibly matching TRBD2 (5 bases). Between the trimmed V and J ends, which lost 5 bases and 1 base, there was a span of 9 bases. Germline V gene sequence: CDR1 SGHTA, CDR2 FQGNSA. CDR3 length: 13 residues.

This clone has just a few counts. The chain has TRBV7-2 and TRBJ2-1; perhaps TRBD1 as D (6 bases). This CDR3 has 16 residues. Germline CDR1 SGHTA, CDR2 FQGNSA. V was trimmed by 4 bases and J by 2 bases, leaving 15 bases between them. CDR3 sequence: CASSSPGRGAYNEQFF. The DNA of the CDR3 is TGTGCCAGCAGCTCCCCGGGCAGGGGAGCCTACAATGAGCAGTTCTTC.

This clone showed up just a few times. CDR3 bases: TGTGCCAGCAGTCCGGACAGCACCTACGAGCAGTACTTC. This sequence encodes CASSPDSTYEQYF. The V and J genes are TRBV2 and TRBJ2-7, with D tentatively TRBD1 (6 bases). V gave up 5 bases and J gave up 2 bases, with 10 bases separating them. The CDR3 has 13 amino acids. Germline lookup yields CDR1 SNHLY and CDR2 FYNNEI.

The V call is TRBV9, the J call TRBJ2-5; 8 bases fit TRBD2. Germline assignment: CDR1 SGDLS and CDR2 YYNGEE. This CDR3 contains 16 residues. Trimming took 4 bases from V and 5 from J; bases not matched to a gene: 13. Written as DNA, the CDR3 is TGTGCCAGCAGCCCTCTCCCGGGACTAGTAGCGGAGACCCAGTACTTC. This codes for CASSPLPGLVAETQYF.

The gene calls are TRBV11-3 and TRBJ2-7, with D perhaps matching TRBD2 (6 bases). The CDR3 contains 13 residues. V lost 5 bases to trimming and J lost 6 bases, with 14 bases between them. In germline, CDR1 is SGHNT, CDR2 YENEEA. The DNA of the CDR3 is TGTGCCAGCAGCATCGGACTACGTGTCGAGCAGTACTTC. Translating it yields CASSIGLRVEQYF.